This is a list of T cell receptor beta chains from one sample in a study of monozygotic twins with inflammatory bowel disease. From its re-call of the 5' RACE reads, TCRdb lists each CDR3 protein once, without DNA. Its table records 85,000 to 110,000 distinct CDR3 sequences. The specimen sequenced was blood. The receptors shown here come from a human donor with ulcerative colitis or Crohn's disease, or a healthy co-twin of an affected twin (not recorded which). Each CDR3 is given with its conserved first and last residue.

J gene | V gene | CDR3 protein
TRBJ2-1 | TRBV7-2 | CASSLMAGAYNEQFF
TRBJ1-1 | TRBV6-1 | CASSAITVYPFWAFF
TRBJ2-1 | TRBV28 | CASDRQDYNEQFF
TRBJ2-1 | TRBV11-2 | CASSFRLAGAFSEQFF
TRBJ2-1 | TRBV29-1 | CSVKQQGTGNEQFF
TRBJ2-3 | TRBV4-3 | CASSQDISSGRQYF
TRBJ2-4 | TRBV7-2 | CASSSLAGRDIQYF
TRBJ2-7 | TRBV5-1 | CASRAGQSYGSSYEQYF
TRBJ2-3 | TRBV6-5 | CASSYWTSGSTDTQYF
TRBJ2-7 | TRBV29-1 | CSALTGTSYEQYF
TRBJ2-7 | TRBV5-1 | CASSIGGANEQYF
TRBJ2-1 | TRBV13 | CASSPYAGNEQFF
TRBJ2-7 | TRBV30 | CAWSTEFSEQYF
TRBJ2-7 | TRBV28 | CASSLTRGRKFLYF
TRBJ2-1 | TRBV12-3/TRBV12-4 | CASSPRDRGQNEQFF
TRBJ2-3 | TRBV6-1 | CASSEIQGVILKSTDTQYF
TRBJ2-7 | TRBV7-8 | CASSEGTGRSYEQYF
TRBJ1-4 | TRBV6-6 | CASSRMNEKLFF
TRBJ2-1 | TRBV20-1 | CSANSGTSGMDEQFF
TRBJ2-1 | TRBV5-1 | CASSLAHEQFF
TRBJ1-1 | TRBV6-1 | CASRTGTSFRTEAFF
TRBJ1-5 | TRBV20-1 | CSASDASNQPQHF
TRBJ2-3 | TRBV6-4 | CAKPCGRPSPNRPPFTDTQYF
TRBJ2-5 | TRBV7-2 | CASSPGTNPGTQYF
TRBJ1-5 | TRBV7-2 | CASRLPGVNQPQHF
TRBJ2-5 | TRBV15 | CATSMKAQRLETQYF
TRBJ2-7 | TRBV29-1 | CSVEGQGASYEQYF
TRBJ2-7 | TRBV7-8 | CASSFWREGPYEQYF